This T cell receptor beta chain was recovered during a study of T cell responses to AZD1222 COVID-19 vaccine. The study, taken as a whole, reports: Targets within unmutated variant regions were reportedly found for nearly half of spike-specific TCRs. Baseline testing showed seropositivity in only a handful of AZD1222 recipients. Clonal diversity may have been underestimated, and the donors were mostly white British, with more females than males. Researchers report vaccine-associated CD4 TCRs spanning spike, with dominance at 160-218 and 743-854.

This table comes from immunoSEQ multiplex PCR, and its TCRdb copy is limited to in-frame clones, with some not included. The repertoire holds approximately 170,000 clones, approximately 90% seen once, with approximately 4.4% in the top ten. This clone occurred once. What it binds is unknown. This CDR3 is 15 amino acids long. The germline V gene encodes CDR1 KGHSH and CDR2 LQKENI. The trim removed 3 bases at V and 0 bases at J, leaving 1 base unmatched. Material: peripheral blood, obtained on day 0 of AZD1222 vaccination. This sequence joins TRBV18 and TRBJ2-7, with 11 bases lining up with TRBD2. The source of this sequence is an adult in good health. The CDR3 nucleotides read TGTGCCAGCTCACCCCTAGCGGGAGGCTCCTACGAGCAGTACTTC. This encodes CASSPLAGGSYEQYF.